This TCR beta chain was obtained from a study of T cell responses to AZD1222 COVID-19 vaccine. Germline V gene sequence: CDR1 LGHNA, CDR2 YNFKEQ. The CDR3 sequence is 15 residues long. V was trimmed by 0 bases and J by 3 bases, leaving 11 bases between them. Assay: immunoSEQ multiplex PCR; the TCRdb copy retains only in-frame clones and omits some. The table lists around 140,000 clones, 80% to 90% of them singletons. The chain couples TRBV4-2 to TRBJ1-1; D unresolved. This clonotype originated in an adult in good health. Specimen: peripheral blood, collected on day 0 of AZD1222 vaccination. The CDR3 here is CASSQEKGPYTEAFF. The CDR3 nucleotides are TGTGCCAGCAGCCAAGAGAAAGGGCCCTACACTGAAGCTTTCTTT.